This T cell receptor beta chain was captured in a study of cytomegalovirus exposure and HLA in healthy donors. Study findings and constraints: The only immune exposure information that was available was CMV serostatus.

Primers included in the PCR were 60 Vbeta and 13 Jbeta primers. TCRdb keeps only in-frame clones here, not all; method: immunoSEQ multiplex PCR. The repertoire holds about 160,000 clones, 70% to 85% seen once, with 2.1% in the top ten. Turning to this clone: No antigen is known for it.

The CDR3 runs to 14 residues. After removal of 2 bases from V and 6 bases from J, the junction contained 7 bases not matched to a gene. The V gene's germline CDR1 is SNHLY and CDR2 FYNNEI. The receptor's source is a man in his forties in good health and CMV-seronegative. The V call is TRBV2, the J call TRBJ2-7; TRBD2 aligns across 7 bases. The material sequenced was PBMCs. This chain's CDR3 is CASSELRTSGEQYF. The CDR3 DNA follows: TGTGCCAGCAGTGAATTACGGACTAGTGGCGAGCAGTACTTC.